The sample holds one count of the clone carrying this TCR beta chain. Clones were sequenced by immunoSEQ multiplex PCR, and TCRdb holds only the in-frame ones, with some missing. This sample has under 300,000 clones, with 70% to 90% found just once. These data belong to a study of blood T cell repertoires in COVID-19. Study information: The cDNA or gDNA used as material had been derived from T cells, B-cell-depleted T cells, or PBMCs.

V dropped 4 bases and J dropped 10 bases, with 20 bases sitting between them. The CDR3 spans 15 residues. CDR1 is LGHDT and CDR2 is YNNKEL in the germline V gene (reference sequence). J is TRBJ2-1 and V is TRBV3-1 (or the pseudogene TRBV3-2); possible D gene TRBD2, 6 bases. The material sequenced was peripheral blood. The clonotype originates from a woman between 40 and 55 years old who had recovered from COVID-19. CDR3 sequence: CASSPRERRGPEQFF. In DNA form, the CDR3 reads TGTGCCAGCAGCCCGAGGGAGCGGAGGGGTCCGGAGCAGTTCTTC.